These 20 T cell receptor beta chains came from one sample sequenced in a study of regulatory T cells in long-lasting Graves disease. The time point is: newly diagnosed GD, antithyroid drugs for less than 3 months. Isolated PBMC RNA provided the starting material for the TCR library. For TCR beta, libraries came from iRepertoire HTBI primers and Arm-PCR of CDR3 regions. One entry per CDR3 protein results from TCRdb running MiXCR on the multiplex PCR reads. Of about 530,000 distinct CDR3 sequences in the sample, 15% to 20% were seen once. A further study also used this sample, focusing on T cells in Graves' hyperthyroidism and ophthalmopathy.

The sample consisted of peripheral blood mononuclear cells (PBMCs), taken at new diagnosis, from a patient treated with antithyroid drugs. Receptors originate from a woman aged 40 to 65 with Graves disease.

Points on this clonotype: A much larger clone lies a single base off, so this may be a read error. Here the CDR3 reads CAISGPRGTGYGYTF. CDR3 DNA: TGTGCCATCAGTGGGCCCCGAGGGACAGGCTATGGCTACACCTTC. This chain uses TRBV10-3 with TRBJ1-2; TRBD1 aligns across 8 bases. From germline, CDR1 is ENHRY and CDR2 SYGVKD. This CDR3 comprises 15 residues. V was pared by 4 bases and J by 4 bases, with 8 bases of the junction left unmatched.

CDR3 region: CASSLGVQAGAYEQYF. CDR3 in DNA: TGCGCCAGCAGCTTGGGGGTCCAGGCTGGAGCCTACGAGCAGTACTTC. The chain recombines TRBV5-1 with TRBJ2-7; no clear D gene. Between the trimmed V and J ends, which lost 0 bases and 2 bases, there was a span of 15 bases. The germline CDR1 and CDR2 sequences are SGHRS and YFSETQ. The CDR3 covers 16 residues.

There are a few counts of this clonotype. This chain uses TRBV6-1 with TRBJ1-4; D not certain. Germline loops: CDR1 MNHNS, CDR2 SASEGT. V was cut by 6 bases and J by 7 bases, with 15 bases left in between. The CDR3 loop spans 14 amino acids. Here the CDR3 reads CASRPDSLGEKLFF. CDR3 in DNA: TGTGCCAGCAGACCCGATAGCCTTGGTGAAAAACTGTTTTTT.

This clonotype came up a few times. The V and J genes are TRBV28 and TRBJ1-5; TRBD1 might be the D (5 bases). Between the trimmed V and J ends, which lost 7 bases and 3 bases, there was a span of 19 bases. The CDR3 sequence is 16 residues long. The V gene's germline CDR1 is MDHEN and CDR2 SYDVKM. Written as DNA, the CDR3 is TGTGCCAGCAACTTTCCCGGGGGGGGGGACAATCAGCCCCAGCATTTT. It is translated as CASNFPGGGDNQPQHF. The entire variable domain, with the rest obtained from reference TRBV28 and TRBJ1-5, is as follows: DVKVTQSSRYLVKRTGEKVFLECVQDMDHENMFWYRQDPGLGLRLIYFSYDVKMKEKGDIPEGYSVSREKKERFSLILESASTNQTSMYLCASNFPGGGDNQPQHFGDGTRLSIL.

This chain links TRBV12-3 or TRBV12-4 with TRBJ1-6, with a possible D match to TRBD1 (5 bases). The CDR3 extends over 16 amino acids. Trimming took off 3 bases at V and 0 bases at J, with 9 bases between the two ends. In DNA form, the CDR3 reads TGTGCCAGCAGTTTTGAGGGGAGCTCCTATAATTCACCCCTCCACTTT. It specifies CASSFEGSSYNSPLHF.

This clonotype appeared many times. The chain joins TRBV11-2 to TRBJ2-1; 11 bases align to TRBD2. V lost 5 bases, J lost 7 bases, and 13 bases stayed unmatched. CDR1 is SGHAT and CDR2 is FQNNGV in the germline V gene. CDR3 length equals 17 residues. The CDR3 spells CASSDKPSGGTQNEQFF. The CDR3, as DNA: TGTGCCAGCAGCGATAAACCTAGCGGGGGGACTCAGAATGAGCAGTTCTTC.

This clonotype was seen many times. This rearrangement joins TRBV7-9 to TRBJ1-1, with D unresolved. CDR3 length: 14 amino acids. The V gene lost 4 bases and the J gene lost 1 base, with 10 bases spanning the gap. From germline, CDR1 is SEHNR and CDR2 FQNEAQ (reference sequence). The CDR3 loop reads CASSSVAANTEAFF. CDR3 nucleotides: TGTGCCAGCAGCTCGGTCGCAGCGAACACTGAAGCTTTCTTT.

This clonotype was detected ten times or more. This chain connects TRBV7-9 to TRBJ2-3; D might be TRBD2 (5 bases). Trimming took off 10 bases at V and 2 bases at J, with 28 bases between the two ends. CDR1 and CDR2 (germline): SEHNR, FQNEAQ (reference sequence). CDR3 size: 18 residues. The CDR3 nucleotides read TGTGCCATCAAGACGGGATTTCTAGGGTATCGGGTCACAGATACGCAGTATTTT. Encoded protein: CAIKTGFLGYRVTDTQYF.

This clonotype was observed a few times. This chain connects TRBV4-1 to TRBJ2-5; D gene ambiguous. Trimming stripped 5 bases from V and 3 bases from J, with 16 bases between. CDR1 is MGHRA, CDR2 YSYEKL, per germline. This CDR3 has 15 residues. CDR3 DNA sequence: TGCGCCAGCAGCTCACCTGGTCGGACCGAAGAGACCCAGTACTTC. This gives the protein CASSSPGRTEETQYF.

The table lists this clonotype with a few counts. The J gene is TRBJ2-1, the V gene TRBV5-1; D gene unclear. Judging by the DNA end, TRBJ2-5 fits better; the J call may be wrong. CDR3 length: 11 amino acids. Germline lookup yields CDR1 SGHRS and CDR2 YFSETQ. The CDR3: CASAGWETQYF. The CDR3 region has the DNA TGCGCCAGCGCAGGTTGGGAGACCCAGTACTTC.

This clonotype was observed at least ten times. This chain joins TRBV20-1 and TRBJ2-7; D is possibly TRBD1 (5 bases). V was trimmed by 5 bases and J by 6 bases, leaving 11 bases between them. This CDR3 has 11 amino acids. The V gene's germline CDR1 is DFQATT and CDR2 SNEGSKA (reference sequence). The CDR3 is CSAAGWSEQYF. CDR3 DNA: TGCAGTGCTGCAGGGTGGTCCGAGCAGTACTTC.

This clonotype was detected ten times or more. This chain uses TRBV13 with TRBJ2-3, with 7 nucleotides matching TRBD1. This CDR3 spans 17 amino acids. J gave up 0 bases and V 10 bases, and 16 bases lay outside the gene matches. Per germline, CDR1 PRHDT and CDR2 FYEKMQ (reference sequence). As DNA, the CDR3 is TGTGCCACCTCGGTAGGAAGGGGGCTGGGGAGCACAGATACGCAGTATTTT. Translating gives CATSVGRGLGSTDTQYF. The full variable domain, in which reference TRBV13 and TRBJ2-3 provide the parts outside the CDR3, is AAGVIQSPRHLIKEKRETATLKCYPIPRHDTVYWYQQGPGQDPQFLISFYEKMQSDKGSIPDRFSAQQFSDYHSELNMSSLELGDSALYFCATSVGRGLGSTDTQYFGPGTRLTVL.

This clonotype occurred a few times. The gene calls are TRBV6-1 and TRBJ1-2; the D is unclear. This CDR3 is 15 amino acids long. Trimming took 7 bases from V and 5 from J, leaving 20 bases between them. Germline lookup yields CDR1 MNHNS and CDR2 SASEGT. CDR3 in DNA: TGTGCCAGCACCCTCGAGGGTGCGGCCGTATATGGCTACACCTTC. Its protein is CASTLEGAAVYGYTF.

The rearrangement links TRBV7-8 to TRBJ2-7; D is ambiguous. V was cut by 5 bases and J by 7 bases, with 12 bases left in between. CDR1 is SGHVS and CDR2 is FQNEAQ in the germline V gene. This CDR3 has 12 residues. In nucleotides, the CDR3 is TGTGCCAGCAGCAGCGTTGGGCAGGAGCAGTACTTC. It encodes CASSSVGQEQYF.

This clonotype was counted many times. The chain is built from TRBV20-1 and TRBJ2-2, with 7 bases that match TRBD1. J lost 7 bases, V lost 0 bases, and 11 bases had no gene match. The CDR3 runs to 16 residues. Germline V CDR1 and CDR2: DFQATT, SNEGSKA (reference sequence). The CDR3: CSARDLRGRVDGELFF. For the CDR3, the DNA is TGCAGTGCTAGAGATCTAAGGGGGCGAGTGGACGGGGAGCTGTTTTTT.

In its sample, this clonotype was seen many times. The chain carries TRBV3-1 and TRBJ2-1; possibly TRBD1 for D (5 bases). Germline lookup yields CDR1 LGHDT and CDR2 YNNKEL (reference sequence). The CDR3 is made up of 11 amino acids. Between the trimmed V and J ends, which lost 8 bases and 10 bases, there was a span of 12 bases. CDR3 protein: CASSPGKEQFF. The CDR3 region has the DNA TGTGCCAGCTCTCCAGGGAAAGAGCAGTTCTTC.

There are many counts of this clonotype. The genes are TRBV12-3 or TRBV12-4 and TRBJ1-2; no clear D gene. The V and J ends lost 7 bases and 6 bases respectively, with 12 bases between them. The CDR3 contains 12 residues. The CDR3, as DNA: TGTGCCAGCACGACCTATTCGAATGGCTACACCTTC. As protein: CASTTYSNGYTF.

The V gene is TRBV3-1, the J gene TRBJ1-5; 9 bases fit TRBD1. The CDR3 covers 14 residues. In germline, CDR1 is LGHDT, CDR2 YNNKEL (reference sequence). The trim removed 3 bases at V and 7 bases at J, leaving 4 bases unmatched. The CDR3 DNA sequence: TGTGCCAGCAGCCAGGCGGGACAGGGACAGCCCCAGCATTTT. Encoded protein: CASSQAGQGQPQHF.

In this sample, this clonotype turned up many times. The genes are TRBV12-3 or TRBV12-4 and TRBJ1-3, with D uncertain. V lost 6 bases and J lost 3, with 12 bases in between. The CDR3 is 14 residues long. The CDR3 sequence: CASRLAGLGNTIYF. CDR3 coding DNA: TGTGCCAGCAGACTCGCCGGCCTTGGAAACACCATATATTTT.

This clonotype was picked up many times. This chain uses TRBV11-2 with TRBJ1-2, with 7 bases matching TRBD1. Per germline, CDR1 SGHAT and CDR2 FQNNGV. The CDR3 runs to 16 residues. V shed 3 bases, J shed 6 bases, and the junction held 13 bases outside the gene matches. In DNA, the CDR3 is TGTGCCAGCAGCTTGAGGGGACAGTTACAGAACCATGGCTACACCTTC. Its translation is CASSLRGQLQNHGYTF.